This T cell receptor beta chain came from a study of CD8+ T cells in alopecia areata. Study summary: Tofacitinib treatment spanned 6 to 18 months, with 6 months off drug afterward.

General observations from the study: Only a single nonresponder existed, so baseline CD8+ expansion links stay unclear. Under tofacitinib, fewer expanded CD8+ clones appeared among the top 100 scalp clones.

A word on this clone: Its cognate antigen is unknown.

Noted treatment: oral pan-JAK inhibitor, 5-10 mg twice daily. Germline V gene sequence: CDR1 SGHAT, CDR2 FQNNGV. Trimming cost V 2 bases and J 2 bases, with 10 bases left between them. CDR3 length: 15 amino acids. The authors extracted RNA and reverse transcribed it into cDNA as the sequencing template. Repertoires were generated with immunoSEQ multiplex PCR, while TCRdb's copy carries only in-frame clones and drops some. The table includes 150,000 to 250,000 clones, roughly three fifths detected once. The sequence derives from a human donor with alopecia areata. This material consisted of CD4+ T cells sorted from blood, taken at week 4, from a patient treated with tofacitinib. V usage is TRBV11-2 and J usage is TRBJ1-5; a weak D match, TRBD1 (6 bases). The CDR3 DNA is TGTGCCAGCAGCTTATCAGGGGTTGGCAATCAGCCCCAGCATTTT. Amino acids: CASSLSGVGNQPQHF.